The T cell receptor beta chain under discussion was sequenced for a study of blood T cell repertoires in COVID-19. Study at large: COVID-19 samples from acute and convalescent phases originated in the United States, Italy and Spain. The cDNA or gDNA used as material had been derived from T cells, B-cell-depleted T cells, or PBMCs.

Germline V gene lookup returns CDR1 LNHDA and CDR2 SQIVND (reference sequence). The CDR3 loop spans 13 amino acids. Original processing methods: Reference gene primer amplification yielded estimated nucleated cell counts. TCRdb's copy holds only in-frame clones and misses some; the assay was immunoSEQ multiplex PCR. D and trimming come from the DNA, and the V and J calls and clone size come from that table. Of 90,000 to 120,000 clones detected, 80% to 85% appear once; the ten largest clones hold less than 5%. The chain couples TRBV19 to TRBJ2-1, with D perhaps TRBD2 (6 bases). Sequenced material: peripheral blood. The clonotype was recovered from a human donor in a cohort sampled during active COVID-19. The CDR3 DNA reads as TGTGCAGGGGCTAGCGACCTCTACAATGAGCAGTTCTTC. Translated, it gives CAGASDLYNEQFF.